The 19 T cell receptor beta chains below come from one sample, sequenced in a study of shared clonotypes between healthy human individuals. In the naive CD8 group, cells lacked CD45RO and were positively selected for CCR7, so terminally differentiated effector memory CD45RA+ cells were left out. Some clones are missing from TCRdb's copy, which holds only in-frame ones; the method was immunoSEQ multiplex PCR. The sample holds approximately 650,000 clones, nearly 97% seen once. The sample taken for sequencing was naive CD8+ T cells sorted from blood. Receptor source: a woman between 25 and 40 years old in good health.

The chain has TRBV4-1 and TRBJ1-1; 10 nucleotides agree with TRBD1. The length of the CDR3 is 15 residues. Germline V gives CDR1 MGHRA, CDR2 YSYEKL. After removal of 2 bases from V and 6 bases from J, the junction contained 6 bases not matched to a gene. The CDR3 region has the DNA TGCGCCAGCAGCCAAAGGGACAGGGGTATTCCTGAAGCTTTCTTT. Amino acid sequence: CASSQRDRGIPEAFF.

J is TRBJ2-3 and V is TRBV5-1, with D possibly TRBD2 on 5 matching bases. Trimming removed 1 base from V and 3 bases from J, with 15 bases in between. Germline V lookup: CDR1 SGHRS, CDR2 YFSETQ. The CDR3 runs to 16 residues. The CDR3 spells CASSLLVSGETDTQYF. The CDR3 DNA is TGCGCCAGCAGCTTGTTAGTAAGCGGTGAAACAGATACGCAGTATTTT.

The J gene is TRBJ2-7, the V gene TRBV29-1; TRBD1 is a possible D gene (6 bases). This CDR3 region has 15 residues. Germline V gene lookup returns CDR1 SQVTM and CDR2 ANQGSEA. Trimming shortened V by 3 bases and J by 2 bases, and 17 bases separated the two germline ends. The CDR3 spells CSVESGSGQTYEQYF. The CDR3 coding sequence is TGCAGCGTTGAGAGCGGTTCGGGACAAACCTACGAGCAGTACTTC.

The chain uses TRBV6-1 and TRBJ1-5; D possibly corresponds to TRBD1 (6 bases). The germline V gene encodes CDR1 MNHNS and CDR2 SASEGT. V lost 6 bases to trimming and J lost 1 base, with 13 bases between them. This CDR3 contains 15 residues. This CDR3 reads CASRAGVMSNQPQHF. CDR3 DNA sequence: TGTGCCAGCAGGGCAGGGGTGATGAGCAATCAGCCCCAGCATTTT.

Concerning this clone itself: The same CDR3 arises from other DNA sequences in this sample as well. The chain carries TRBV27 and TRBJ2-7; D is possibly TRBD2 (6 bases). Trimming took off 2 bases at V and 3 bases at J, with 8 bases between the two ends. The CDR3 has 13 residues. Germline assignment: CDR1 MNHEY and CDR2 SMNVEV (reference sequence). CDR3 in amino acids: CASSLGGDYEQYF. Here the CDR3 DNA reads TGTGCCAGCAGTTTAGGAGGGGACTACGAGCAGTACTTC.

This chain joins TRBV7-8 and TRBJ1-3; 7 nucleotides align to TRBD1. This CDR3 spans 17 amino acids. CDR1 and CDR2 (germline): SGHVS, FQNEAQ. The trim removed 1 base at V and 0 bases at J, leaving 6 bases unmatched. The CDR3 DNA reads TGTGCCAGCAGCTTAGGACAGGGTCGTTACTCTGGAAACACCATATATTTT. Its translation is CASSLGQGRYSGNTIYF.

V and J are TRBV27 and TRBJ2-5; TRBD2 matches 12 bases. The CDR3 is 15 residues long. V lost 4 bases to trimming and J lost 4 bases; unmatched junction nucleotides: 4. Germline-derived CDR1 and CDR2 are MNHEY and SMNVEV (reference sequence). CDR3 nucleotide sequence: TGTGCCAGCAGTTCGACTAGCGGGAGTTCAGAGACCCAGTACTTC. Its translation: CASSSTSGSSETQYF.

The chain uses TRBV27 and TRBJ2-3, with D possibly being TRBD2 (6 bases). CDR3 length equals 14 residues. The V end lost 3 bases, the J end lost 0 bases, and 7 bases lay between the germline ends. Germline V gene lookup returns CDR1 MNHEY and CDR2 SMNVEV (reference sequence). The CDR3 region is CASSFSGSTDTQYF. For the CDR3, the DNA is TGTGCCAGCAGTTTTAGCGGTAGCACAGATACGCAGTATTTT.

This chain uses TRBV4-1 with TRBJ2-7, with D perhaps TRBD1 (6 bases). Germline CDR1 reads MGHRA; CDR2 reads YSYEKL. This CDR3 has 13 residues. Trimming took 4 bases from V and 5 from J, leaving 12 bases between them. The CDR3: CASSPRQGNEQYF. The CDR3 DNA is TGCGCCAGCAGCCCGCGGCAGGGGAACGAGCAGTACTTC.

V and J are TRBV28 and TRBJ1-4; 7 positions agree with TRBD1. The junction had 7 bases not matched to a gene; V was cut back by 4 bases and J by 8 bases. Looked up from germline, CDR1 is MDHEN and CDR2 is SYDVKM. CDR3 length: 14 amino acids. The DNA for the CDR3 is TGTGCCAGCAGTTATGAGGGGGCATGGGAAAAACTGTTTTTT. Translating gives CASSYEGAWEKLFF.

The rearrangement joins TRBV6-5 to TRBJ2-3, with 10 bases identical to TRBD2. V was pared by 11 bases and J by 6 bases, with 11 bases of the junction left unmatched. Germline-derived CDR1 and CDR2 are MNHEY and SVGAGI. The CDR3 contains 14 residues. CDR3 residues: CAGKAGGPTDTQYF. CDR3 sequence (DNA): TGTGCCGGAAAAGCGGGAGGGCCGACGGATACGCAGTATTTT.

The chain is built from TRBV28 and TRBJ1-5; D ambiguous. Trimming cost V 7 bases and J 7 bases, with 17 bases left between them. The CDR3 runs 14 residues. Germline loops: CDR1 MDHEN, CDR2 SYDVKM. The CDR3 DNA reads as TGTGCCAGCACTCCCCGGCTTGGGGTCCAGCCCCAGCATTTT. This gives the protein CASTPRLGVQPQHF.

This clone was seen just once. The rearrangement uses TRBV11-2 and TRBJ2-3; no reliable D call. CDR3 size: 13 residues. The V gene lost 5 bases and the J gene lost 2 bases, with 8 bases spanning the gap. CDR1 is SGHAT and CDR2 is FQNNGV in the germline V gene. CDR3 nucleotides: TGTGCCAGCAGCCCGTGGTACACAGATACGCAGTATTTT. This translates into CASSPWYTDTQYF.

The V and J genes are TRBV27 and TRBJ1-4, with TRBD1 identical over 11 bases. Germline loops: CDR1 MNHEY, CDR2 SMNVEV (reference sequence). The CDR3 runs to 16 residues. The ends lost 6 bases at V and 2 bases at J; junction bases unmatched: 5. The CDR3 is CASSPWTGGTNEKLFF. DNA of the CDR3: TGTGCCAGCAGCCCTTGGACAGGGGGCACTAATGAAAAACTGTTTTTT.

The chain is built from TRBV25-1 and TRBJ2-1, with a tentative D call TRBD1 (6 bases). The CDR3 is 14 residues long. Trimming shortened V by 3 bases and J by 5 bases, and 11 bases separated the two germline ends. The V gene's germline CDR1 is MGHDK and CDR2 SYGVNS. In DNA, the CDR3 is TGTGCCAGCAGTGATCAGGGGTGGAACAATGAGCAGTTCTTC. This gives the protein CASSDQGWNNEQFF.

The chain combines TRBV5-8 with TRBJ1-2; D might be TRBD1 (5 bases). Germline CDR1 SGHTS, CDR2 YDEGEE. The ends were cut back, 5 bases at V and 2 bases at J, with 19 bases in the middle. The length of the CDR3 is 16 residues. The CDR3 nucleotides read TGTGCCAGCAGACCGGGCCAGGGCGGGGCGAACTATGGCTACACCTTC. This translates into CASRPGQGGANYGYTF.

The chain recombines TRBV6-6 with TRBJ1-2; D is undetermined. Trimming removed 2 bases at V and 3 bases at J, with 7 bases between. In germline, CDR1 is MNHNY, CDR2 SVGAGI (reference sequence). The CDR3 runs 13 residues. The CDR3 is CASSYGFYYGYTF. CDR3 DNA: TGTGCCAGCAGTTACGGGTTTTACTATGGCTACACCTTC.

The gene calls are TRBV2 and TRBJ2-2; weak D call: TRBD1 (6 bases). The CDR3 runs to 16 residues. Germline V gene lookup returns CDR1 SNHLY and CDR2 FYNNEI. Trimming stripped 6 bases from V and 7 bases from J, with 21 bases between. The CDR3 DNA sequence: TGTGCCAGCAGAGCCCACCTGGGACATCTCGGCGGGGAGCTGTTTTTT. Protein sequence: CASRAHLGHLGGELFF.

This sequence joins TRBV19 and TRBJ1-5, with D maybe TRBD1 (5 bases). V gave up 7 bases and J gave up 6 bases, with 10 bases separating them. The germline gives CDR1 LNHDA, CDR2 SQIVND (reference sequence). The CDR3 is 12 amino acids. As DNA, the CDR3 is TGTGCCAGTAATATGGGGGGTCAGCCCCAGCATTTT. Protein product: CASNMGGQPQHF. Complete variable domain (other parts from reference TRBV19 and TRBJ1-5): DGGITQSPKYLFRKEGQNVTLSCEQNLNHDAMYWYRQDPGQGLRLIYYSQIVNDFQKGDIAEGYSVSREKKESFPLTVTSAQKNPTAFYLCASNMGGQPQHFGDGTRLSIL.